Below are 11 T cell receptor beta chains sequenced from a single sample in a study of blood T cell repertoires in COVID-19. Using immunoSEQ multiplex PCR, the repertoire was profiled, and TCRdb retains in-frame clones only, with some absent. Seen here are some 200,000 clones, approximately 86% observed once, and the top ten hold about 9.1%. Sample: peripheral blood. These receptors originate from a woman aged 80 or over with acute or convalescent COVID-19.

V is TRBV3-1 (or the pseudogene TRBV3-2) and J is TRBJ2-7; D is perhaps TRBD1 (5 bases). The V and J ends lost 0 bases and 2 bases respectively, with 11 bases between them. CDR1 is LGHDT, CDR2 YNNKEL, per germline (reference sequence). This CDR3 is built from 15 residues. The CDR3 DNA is TGTGCCAGCAGCCAAGAACAGGCGCGAGCCTACGAGCAGTACTTC. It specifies CASSQEQARAYEQYF.

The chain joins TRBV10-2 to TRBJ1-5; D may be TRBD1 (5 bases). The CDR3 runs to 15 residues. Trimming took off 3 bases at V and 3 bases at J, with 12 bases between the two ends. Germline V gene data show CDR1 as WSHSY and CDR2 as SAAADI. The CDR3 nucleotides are TGCGCCAGCAGTGATGGGGGGTTGGTCAATCAGCCCCAGCATTTT. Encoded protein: CASSDGGLVNQPQHF.

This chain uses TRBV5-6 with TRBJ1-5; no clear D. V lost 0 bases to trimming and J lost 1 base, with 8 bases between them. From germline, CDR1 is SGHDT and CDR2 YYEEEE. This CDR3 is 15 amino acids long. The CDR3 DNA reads TGTGCCAGCAGCTTGGGTCAGATCAGCAATCAGCCCCAGCATTTT. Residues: CASSLGQISNQPQHF.

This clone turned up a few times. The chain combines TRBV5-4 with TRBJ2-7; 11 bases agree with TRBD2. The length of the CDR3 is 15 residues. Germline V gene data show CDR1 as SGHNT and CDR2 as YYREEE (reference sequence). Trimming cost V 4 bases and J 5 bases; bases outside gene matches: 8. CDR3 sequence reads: CASSLTSGGTHEQYF. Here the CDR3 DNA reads TGTGCCAGCAGCCTCACTAGCGGGGGAACCCACGAGCAGTACTTC.

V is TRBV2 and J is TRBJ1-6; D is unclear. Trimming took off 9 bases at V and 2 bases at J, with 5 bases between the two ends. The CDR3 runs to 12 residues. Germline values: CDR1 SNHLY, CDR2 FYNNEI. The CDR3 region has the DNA TGTGCCAGTACACCCTATAATTCACCCCTCCACTTT. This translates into CASTPYNSPLHF.

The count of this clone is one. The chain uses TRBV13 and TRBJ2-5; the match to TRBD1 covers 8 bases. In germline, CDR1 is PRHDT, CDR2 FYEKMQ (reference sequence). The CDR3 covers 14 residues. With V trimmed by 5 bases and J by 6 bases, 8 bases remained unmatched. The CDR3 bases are TGTGCCAGCAGCGGAAGGACAGGGACACAGACCCAGTACTTC. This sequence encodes CASSGRTGTQTQYF.

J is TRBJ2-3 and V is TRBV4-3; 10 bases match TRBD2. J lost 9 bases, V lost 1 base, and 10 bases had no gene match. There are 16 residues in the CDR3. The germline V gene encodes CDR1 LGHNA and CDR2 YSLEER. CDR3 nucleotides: TGCGCCAGCAGCCAAGTGGGGACTAGCGTTCAGGAAACGCAGTATTTT. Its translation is CASSQVGTSVQETQYF.

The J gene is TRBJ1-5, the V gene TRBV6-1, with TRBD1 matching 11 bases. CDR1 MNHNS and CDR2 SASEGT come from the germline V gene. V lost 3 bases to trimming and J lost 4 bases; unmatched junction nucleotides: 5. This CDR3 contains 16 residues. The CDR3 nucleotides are TGTGCCAGCAGTGAGGTCGGACAGGGGGCGAATCAGCCCCAGCATTTT. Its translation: CASSEVGQGANQPQHF.

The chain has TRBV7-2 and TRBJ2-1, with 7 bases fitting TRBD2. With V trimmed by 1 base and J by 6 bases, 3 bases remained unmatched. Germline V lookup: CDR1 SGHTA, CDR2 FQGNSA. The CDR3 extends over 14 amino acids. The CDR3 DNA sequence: TGTGCCAGCAGCTTAGGTAGCGGGCCCAATGAGCAGTTCTTC. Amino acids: CASSLGSGPNEQFF.

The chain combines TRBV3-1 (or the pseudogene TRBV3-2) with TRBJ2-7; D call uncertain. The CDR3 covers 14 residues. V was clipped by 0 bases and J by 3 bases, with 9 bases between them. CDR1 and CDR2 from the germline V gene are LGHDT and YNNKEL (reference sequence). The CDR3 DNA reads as TGTGCCAGCAGCCAAGATTACAGACACTACGAGCAGTACTTC. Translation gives CASSQDYRHYEQYF.

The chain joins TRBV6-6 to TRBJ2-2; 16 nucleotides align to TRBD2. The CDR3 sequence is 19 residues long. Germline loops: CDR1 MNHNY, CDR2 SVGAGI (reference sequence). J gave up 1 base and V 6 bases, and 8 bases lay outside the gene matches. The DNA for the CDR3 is TGTGCCAGCAGCCGACTAGGGACTAGCGGGAGGGGGAACACCGGGGAGCTGTTTTTT. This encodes CASSRLGTSGRGNTGELFF.